This T cell receptor (beta chain) was retrieved from a study of shared clonotypes between healthy human individuals. Points from the study as a whole: Memory subsets had estimated richness that was generally smaller than that of naive subsets.

On this clone: Its antigen is not known.

The germline V gene encodes CDR1 DFQATT and CDR2 SNEGSKA (reference sequence). The CDR3 spans 11 residues. V gave up 6 bases and J gave up 2 bases, with 6 bases separating them. Both subsets, CD45RA+ naive and CD45RA-negative memory, were split from the CD4+ cells. The assay ran at deep level. Genomic DNA from each subset was divided evenly over several immunoSEQ plates. Sequenced by immunoSEQ multiplex PCR; TCRdb stores in-frame clones only, minus some. Of roughly 2.2 million clones listed, 85% to 95% are singletons. J is TRBJ2-3 and V is TRBV20-1, with no clear D. The clonotype comes from a man between 18 and 29 years old in good health. Some clones in this sample may be carry-over from other donors' samples. Sequenced sample: naive CD4+ T cells from PBMCs. Indicated subset: CD45RA+ positively selected. CDR3 amino acids: CSADYTDTQYF. The DNA for the CDR3 is TGCAGTGCCGATTACACAGATACGCAGTATTTT.